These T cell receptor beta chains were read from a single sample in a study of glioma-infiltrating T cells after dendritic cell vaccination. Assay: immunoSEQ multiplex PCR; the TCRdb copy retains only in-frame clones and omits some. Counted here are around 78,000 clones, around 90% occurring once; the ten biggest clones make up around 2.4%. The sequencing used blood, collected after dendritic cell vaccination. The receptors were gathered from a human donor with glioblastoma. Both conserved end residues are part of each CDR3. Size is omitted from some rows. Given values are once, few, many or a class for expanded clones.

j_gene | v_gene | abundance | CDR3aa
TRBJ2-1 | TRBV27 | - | CASSTPSQSSYNEQFF
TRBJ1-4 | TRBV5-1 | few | CASSTSDSTGDEKLFF
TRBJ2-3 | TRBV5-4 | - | CASRRESRTDTQYF
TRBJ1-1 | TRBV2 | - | CASSEPRDTLNTEAFF
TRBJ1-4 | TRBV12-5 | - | CASGLVSGRGLEKLFF
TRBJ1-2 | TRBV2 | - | CASSEGPIRLNYGYTF
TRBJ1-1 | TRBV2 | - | CASSEAQSFSEAFF
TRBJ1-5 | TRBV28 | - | CASSLRQGGQPQHF
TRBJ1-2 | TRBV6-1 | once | CASRKETNYGYTF
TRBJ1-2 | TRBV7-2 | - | CASSRGQVGNYGYTF
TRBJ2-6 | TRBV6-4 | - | CASSDWGTGGSGANVLTF
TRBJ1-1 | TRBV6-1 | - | CASTGRGNTEAFF
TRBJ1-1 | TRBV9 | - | CASGGWSTEAFF
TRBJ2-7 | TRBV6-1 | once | CASSVVGGYSYEQYF
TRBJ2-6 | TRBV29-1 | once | CSVGRDRGSGANVLTF
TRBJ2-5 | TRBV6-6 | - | CASSLHQGSQETQYF
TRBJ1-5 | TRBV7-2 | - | CASSTGRGHYSNQPQHF